The 32 T cell receptor beta chains in this list originate from one sample, sequenced in a study of blood T cell repertoires in COVID-19. Some clones are missing from TCRdb's copy, which holds only in-frame ones; the method was immunoSEQ multiplex PCR. Of about 59,000 clones in the sample, 90% were seen once. Source material: peripheral blood. These receptors all stem from a man at least 80 years old with acute or convalescent COVID-19.

This sequence joins TRBV19 and TRBJ1-5; 11 nucleotides agree with TRBD1. The CDR3 is made up of 15 amino acids. V lost 4 bases, J lost 6 bases, and 5 bases stayed unmatched. Germline assignment: CDR1 LNHDA and CDR2 SQIVND (reference sequence). This chain's CDR3 is CASSKGTGGVQPQHF. CDR3 nucleotide sequence: TGTGCCAGTAGTAAAGGGACAGGGGGGGTTCAGCCCCAGCATTTT. Full variable domain (outside the CDR3, taken from reference TRBV19 and TRBJ1-5): DGGITQSPKYLFRKEGQNVTLSCEQNLNHDAMYWYRQDPGQGLRLIYYSQIVNDFQKGDIAEGYSVSREKKESFPLTVTSAQKNPTAFYLCASSKGTGGVQPQHFGDGTRLSIL.

V usage is TRBV2 and J usage is TRBJ2-6, with 12 bases lining up with TRBD1. The J segment lost 4 bases and the V segment lost 8 bases, leaving 9 bases of the junction unmatched. Germline V gene sequence: CDR1 SNHLY, CDR2 FYNNEI. The CDR3 contains 17 residues. Written as DNA, the CDR3 is TGTGCCAGCCTACCCGGGACAGGGGGCGCCGGGGCCAACGTCCTGACTTTC. This sequence encodes CASLPGTGGAGANVLTF.

This clone was observed a single time. This chain links TRBV19 with TRBJ1-1, with a tentative D call TRBD1 (6 bases). Trimming removed 3 bases from V and 6 bases from J, with 14 bases in between. Germline CDR1 LNHDA, CDR2 SQIVND (reference sequence). This CDR3 contains 14 residues. Here the CDR3 DNA reads TGTGCCAGTAGTATTCCGTTCAGGGGTTCTGAAGCTTTCTTT. This codes for CASSIPFRGSEAFF. Complete variable domain (other parts from reference TRBV19 and TRBJ1-1): DGGITQSPKYLFRKEGQNVTLSCEQNLNHDAMYWYRQDPGQGLRLIYYSQIVNDFQKGDIAEGYSVSREKKESFPLTVTSAQKNPTAFYLCASSIPFRGSEAFFGQGTRLTVV.

Concerning this clone: Other DNA sequences in the sample encode the same CDR3. This chain joins TRBV6-1 and TRBJ1-2; possible D gene TRBD1, 5 bases. Germline lookup yields CDR1 MNHNS and CDR2 SASEGT. This CDR3 has 13 amino acids. V lost 3 bases, J lost 7 bases, and 12 bases lay in between. The CDR3 is CASSEARVSGYTF. The CDR3, as DNA: TGTGCCAGCAGTGAGGCCAGGGTGAGTGGCTACACCTTC.

By share of the sample, this clone is medium-sized. J is TRBJ2-1 and V is TRBV27, with 15 positions matching TRBD2. Germline trimming cut 6 bases from V and 6 bases from J; bases unmatched to any gene: 6. This CDR3 spans 16 amino acids. Per germline, CDR1 MNHEY and CDR2 SMNVEV (reference sequence). The CDR3 DNA reads TGTGCCAGCAGCGGACTAGCGGGGGGGTCGGGCAATGAGCAGTTCTTC. Its translation is CASSGLAGGSGNEQFF.

The chain uses TRBV18 and TRBJ2-1, with 9 bases that match TRBD2. The CDR3 is 18 residues long. The V and J ends lost 0 bases and 8 bases, in that order; junction bases with no gene match: 14. The germline gives CDR1 KGHSH, CDR2 LQKENI. The CDR3 reads CASSPPGSRLAGFHEQFF. CDR3 DNA: TGTGCCAGCTCACCACCGGGTAGCCGGCTAGCGGGGTTTCATGAGCAGTTCTTC.

The chain carries TRBV11-2 and TRBJ1-4; tentative D call: TRBD1 (6 bases). Per the germline V gene, CDR1 is SGHAT and CDR2 is FQNNGV. This CDR3 comprises 17 residues. The germline V and J ends were trimmed by 0 bases and 7 bases, with 18 bases remaining between them. For the CDR3, the DNA is TGTGCCAGCAGCTTAGACGGGAGGGGGACGGGCCTTGAAAAACTGTTTTTT. It specifies CASSLDGRGTGLEKLFF.

The genes are TRBV12-3 or TRBV12-4 and TRBJ2-2, with TRBD2 as a possible D gene (6 bases). Trimming cost V 6 bases and J 5 bases, with 10 bases left between them. The CDR3 extends over 13 amino acids. CDR3 sequence: CASRLGGTGELFF. The DNA of the CDR3 is TGTGCCAGCAGACTCGGGGGAACCGGGGAGCTGTTTTTT.

The J gene is TRBJ1-5, the V gene TRBV5-1, with 12 bases fitting TRBD1. Germline-derived CDR1 and CDR2 are SGHRS and YFSETQ. V lost 0 bases, J lost 5 bases, and 3 bases stayed unmatched. The CDR3 length is 16 residues. CDR3 DNA: TGCGCCAGCAGCTTGGGGGACAGGGGGCCCGATCAGCCCCAGCATTTT. Its translation is CASSLGDRGPDQPQHF.

V gene TRBV7-2 combines with J gene TRBJ1-6, with 11 positions matching TRBD1. Germline V gene lookup returns CDR1 SGHTA and CDR2 FQGNSA. The trim removed 0 bases at V and 10 bases at J, leaving 5 bases unmatched. The length of the CDR3 is 16 residues. The CDR3, as DNA: TGTGCCAGCAGCTTAGCGCGGGACAGGGGGTGGTCACCCCTCCACTTT. Its protein product is CASSLARDRGWSPLHF.

This clone came up once. The gene calls are TRBV5-1 and TRBJ1-2, with 9 bases matching TRBD1. This CDR3 comprises 14 residues. CDR1 and CDR2 from the germline V gene are SGHRS and YFSETQ. V trimming: 4 bases; J trimming: 4 bases; junction bases outside the gene matches: 5. CDR3 bases: TGCGCCAGCAGCGTGGGACAGGGTGCCTATGGCTACACCTTC. Translation gives CASSVGQGAYGYTF. Full variable domain (missing parts from reference TRBV5-1 and TRBJ1-2): KAGVTQTPRYLIKTRGQQVTLSCSPISGHRSVSWYQQTPGQGLQFLFEYFSETQRNKGNFPGRFSGRQFSNSRSEMNVSTLELGDSALYLCASSVGQGAYGYTFGSGTRLTVV.

The chain recombines TRBV2 with TRBJ1-6; D is unresolved. The CDR3 is made up of 13 amino acids. Trimming shortened V by 2 bases and J by 8 bases, and 7 bases separated the two germline ends. Germline V gene sequence: CDR1 SNHLY, CDR2 FYNNEI. This CDR3 reads CASSEQADSPLHF. The CDR3 region has the DNA TGTGCCAGCAGTGAACAGGCCGATTCACCCCTCCACTTT. Filled out from reference TRBV2 and TRBJ1-6, the complete variable domain reads EPEVTQTPSHQVTQMGQEVILRCVPISNHLYFYWYRQILGQKVEFLVSFYNNEISEKSEIFDDQFSVERPDGSNFTLKIRSTKLEDSAMYFCASSEQADSPLHFGNGTRLTVT.

This clone has only one observation. This chain joins TRBV24-1 and TRBJ1-5; TRBD1 agrees at 10 bases. Germline CDR1 and CDR2: KGHDR and SFDVKD. CDR3 length equals 13 residues. J gave up 5 bases and V 10 bases, and 4 bases lay outside the gene matches. The CDR3 here is CATMDRGDQPQHF. The CDR3 DNA is TGTGCCACGATGGACAGGGGGGATCAGCCCCAGCATTTT.

The rearrangement joins TRBV6-5 to TRBJ2-2, with D perhaps matching TRBD1 (5 bases). The CDR3 spans 13 residues. Trimming took off 6 bases at V and 4 bases at J, with 9 bases between the two ends. Germline CDR1 and CDR2: MNHEY and SVGAGI. This CDR3 reads CASSPRGTGELFF. As DNA, the CDR3 is TGTGCCAGCAGCCCAAGGGGCACCGGGGAGCTGTTTTTT.

The count of this clone is one. The gene calls are TRBV7-3 and TRBJ2-3, with 7 nucleotides matching TRBD1. The CDR3 is made up of 14 amino acids. The germline V gene has CDR1 SGHTA and CDR2 FQGTGA. V was clipped by 2 bases and J by 5 bases; unmatched bases: 4. CDR3 sequence (DNA): TGTGCCAGCAGCTTATCCTACAGGGGAGATACGCAGTATTTT. Amino acids: CASSLSYRGDTQYF. The whole variable domain, remainder taken from reference TRBV7-3 and TRBJ2-3, is GAGVSQTPSNKVTEKGKYVELRCDPISGHTALYWYRQSLGQGPEFLIYFQGTGAADDSGLPNDRFFAVRPEGSVSTLKIQRTERGDSAVYLCASSLSYRGDTQYFGPGTRLTVL.

V gene TRBV11-2 combines with J gene TRBJ1-5; D is perhaps TRBD1 (5 bases). CDR1 is SGHAT, CDR2 FQNNGV, per germline. This CDR3 has 15 residues. With 2 bases removed from V and 2 bases from J, the gap between germline ends came to 10 bases. The CDR3 nucleotides read TGTGCCAGCAGCTTACGAGGAGGGGGCAATCAGCCCCAGCATTTT. Its translation is CASSLRGGGNQPQHF.

This chain links TRBV13 with TRBJ1-5, with a possible D match to TRBD1 (6 bases). The CDR3 spans 16 residues. The V and J ends lost 5 bases and 7 bases respectively, with 21 bases between them. CDR1 and CDR2 from the germline V gene are PRHDT and FYEKMQ (reference sequence). DNA of the CDR3: TGTGCCAGCAGCCCTCCACCGGGGGGCCCAATCCAGCCCCAGCATTTT. Residues: CASSPPPGGPIQPQHF.

The J gene is TRBJ2-2, the V gene TRBV6-2 or TRBV6-3, with 10 bases that match TRBD1. There are 15 residues in the CDR3. CDR1 MNHEY and CDR2 SVGEGT come from the germline V gene. V shed 4 bases and J 4 bases; nucleotides not matched to a gene: 3. The CDR3 sequence is CASSFRQGATGELFF. As DNA, the CDR3 is TGTGCCAGCAGTTTCCGACAGGGGGCCACCGGGGAGCTGTTTTTT.

The gene calls are TRBV14 and TRBJ2-2, with D perhaps TRBD1 (6 bases). Germline V lookup: CDR1 SGHDN, CDR2 FVKESK. The CDR3 loop spans 14 amino acids. V lost 3 bases, J lost 4 bases, and 9 bases lay in between. This chain's CDR3 is CASSQGQVTGELFF. For the CDR3, the DNA is TGTGCCAGCAGCCAGGGACAAGTCACCGGGGAGCTGTTTTTT.

CDR3 bases: TGTGCCAGCAGCTCGAGGGGGCTGGGCTACACCTTC. Amino acids: CASSSRGLGYTF. The V call is TRBV13, the J call TRBJ1-2; 7 bases match TRBD1. The germline V gene encodes CDR1 PRHDT and CDR2 FYEKMQ (reference sequence). V lost 4 bases to trimming and J lost 8 bases; unmatched junction nucleotides: 4. The CDR3 has 12 amino acids.

This rearrangement joins TRBV11-2 to TRBJ1-4; D is unclear. The CDR3 is 17 residues long. Germline V CDR1 and CDR2: SGHAT, FQNNGV. The germline V and J ends were trimmed by 5 bases and 0 bases, with 16 bases remaining between them. The CDR3 protein is CASSPVEGSATNEKLFF. CDR3 nucleotide sequence: TGTGCCAGCAGCCCCGTTGAGGGCTCTGCAACTAATGAAAAACTGTTTTTT.

The chain joins TRBV2 to TRBJ1-1, with D perhaps TRBD1 (5 bases). V lost 3 bases, J lost 1 base, and 9 bases lay in between. CDR1 is SNHLY and CDR2 is FYNNEI in the germline V gene. The CDR3 spans 14 residues. The CDR3 is CASSDRAGNTEAFF. The CDR3 bases are TGTGCCAGCAGTGACAGGGCCGGGAACACTGAAGCTTTCTTT.

The rearrangement links TRBV11-2 to TRBJ1-2; 10 nucleotides line up with TRBD1. The ends lost 5 bases at V and 7 bases at J; junction bases unmatched: 7. The length of the CDR3 is 14 residues. CDR1 is SGHAT, CDR2 FQNNGV, per germline. CDR3 coding DNA: TGTGCCAGCAGCAGAGGGACAGGGGAGCGTGGCTACACCTTC. Translating gives CASSRGTGERGYTF.

V gene TRBV18 combines with J gene TRBJ1-2; 7 bases match TRBD1. Germline V lookup: CDR1 KGHSH, CDR2 LQKENI. There are 14 residues in the CDR3. Germline trimming cut 3 bases from V and 4 bases from J; bases unmatched to any gene: 5. The CDR3 protein is CASSPTGDGYGYTF. CDR3 sequence (DNA): TGTGCCAGCTCACCTACAGGGGATGGCTATGGCTACACCTTC.

This clone came up once. This chain joins TRBV5-8 and TRBJ2-6; 8 bases map to TRBD1. Germline CDR1 is SGHTS and CDR2 is YDEGEE. J lost 2 bases, V lost 0 bases, and 7 bases had no gene match. The CDR3 loop spans 18 amino acids. CDR3 sequence: CASSLAYRGMPGANVLTF. In nucleotides, the CDR3 is TGTGCCAGCAGCTTGGCGTACAGGGGGATGCCTGGGGCCAACGTCCTGACTTTC.

This clone has a handful of counts. This chain joins TRBV9 and TRBJ2-5, with 10 bases aligning to TRBD1. The trim removed 4 bases at V and 5 bases at J, leaving 8 bases unmatched. Germline loops: CDR1 SGDLS, CDR2 YYNGEE. The CDR3 has 15 amino acids. The CDR3 nucleotides are TGTGCCAGCAGCATAAGACAGGGGGCAGGGGAGACCCAGTACTTC. Translation gives CASSIRQGAGETQYF.

The genes are TRBV28 and TRBJ1-6; weak D call: TRBD1 (6 bases). Germline loops: CDR1 MDHEN, CDR2 SYDVKM. The V and J ends lost 6 bases and 0 bases respectively, with 12 bases between them. The CDR3 consists of 16 residues. The CDR3 is CASRGGGSSYNSPLHF. DNA for the CDR3: TGTGCCAGCAGAGGGGGGGGGAGCTCCTATAATTCACCCCTCCACTTT.

The genes are TRBV7-9 and TRBJ2-7; a weak D match, TRBD1 (6 bases). Germline V lookup: CDR1 SEHNR, CDR2 FQNEAQ (reference sequence). The CDR3 length is 16 residues. V was trimmed by 1 base and J by 0 bases, leaving 13 bases between them. The CDR3 sequence: CASSLELTGSSYEQYF. CDR3 nucleotide sequence: TGTGCCAGCAGCTTAGAGTTGACAGGTAGCTCCTACGAGCAGTACTTC.

This chain joins TRBV5-1 and TRBJ2-5; 12 bases align to TRBD2. The CDR3 length is 16 residues. Germline V gene data show CDR1 as SGHRS and CDR2 as YFSETQ. V lost 0 bases to trimming and J lost 5 bases; unmatched junction nucleotides: 5. The DNA for the CDR3 is TGCGCCAGCAGCTTGGGACTAGCGGGGGAGTGGGAGACCCAGTACTTC. Amino acids: CASSLGLAGEWETQYF.

The rearrangement links TRBV19 to TRBJ2-2, with 12 nucleotides matching TRBD1. The V gene's germline CDR1 is LNHDA and CDR2 SQIVND (reference sequence). V was clipped by 5 bases and J by 4 bases; unmatched bases: 8. The CDR3 totals 17 residues. The CDR3 region is CASSPGTGGWVTGELFF. The CDR3 DNA reads as TGTGCCAGTAGTCCCGGGACAGGGGGCTGGGTCACCGGGGAGCTGTTTTTT.

Only one count was recorded for this clone. V and J are TRBV2 and TRBJ1-1; no definite D call. Germline loops: CDR1 SNHLY, CDR2 FYNNEI. There are 17 residues in the CDR3. V gave up 4 bases and J gave up 0 bases, with 18 bases separating them. The CDR3, as DNA: TGTGCCAGCAGTGTGGGCAGACAATTGCCCTTGAACACTGAAGCTTTCTTT. Its protein product is CASSVGRQLPLNTEAFF.

The chain is built from TRBV29-1 and TRBJ1-1; maybe TRBD1 (6 bases). Germline-derived CDR1 and CDR2 are SQVTM and ANQGSEA. The V gene lost 4 bases and the J gene lost 4 bases, with 22 bases spanning the gap. There are 16 residues in the CDR3. This chain's CDR3 is CSVGGGGVGLVTEAFF. In nucleotides, the CDR3 is TGCAGCGTTGGAGGAGGGGGGGTTGGGTTAGTCACTGAAGCTTTCTTT.